The 24 T cell receptor beta chains below come from one sample, sequenced in a study of blood T cells in healthy people across ages. PCR was performed a second time for about 7 to 12 cycles using a sample-barcoded 5' primer and a J-beta primer mix. TCRdb re-analysed the 5' RACE reads in MiXCR, keeping a single row per CDR3 protein. Found here are approximately 1.5 million distinct CDR3 sequences, approximately 39% of them singletons; the top ten hold roughly 3.7%. The sample consisted of blood. The receptors were gathered from a woman aged 18-35 years in good health.

The rearrangement links TRBV14 to TRBJ1-1; TRBD1 agrees at 8 bases. CDR1 SGHDN and CDR2 FVKESK come from the germline V gene. The V segment lost 1 base and the J segment 11 bases; nucleotides outside the gene matches: 6. This CDR3 has 13 residues. CDR3 region: CASSQGTGSRAFF. CDR3 coding DNA: TGTGCCAGCAGCCAAGGGACAGGGAGTCGGGCTTTCTTT.

This clonotype was detected a few times. V is TRBV7-2 and J is TRBJ2-3, with 9 bases aligning to TRBD2. CDR1 is SGHTA and CDR2 is FQGNSA in the germline V gene. This CDR3 is 16 amino acids long. V dropped 4 bases and J dropped 3; count of bases not matched to a gene: 8. Here the CDR3 DNA reads TGTGCCAGCAGCTATACCGGGCTAGCGGGGACAGATACGCAGTATTTT. It is translated as CASSYTGLAGTDTQYF.

The chain joins TRBV6-5 to TRBJ2-7, with 7 bases matching TRBD1. Germline V gene data show CDR1 as MNHEY and CDR2 as SVGAGI. Trimming removed 5 bases from V and 6 bases from J; junction bases left unmatched: 10. There are 14 residues in the CDR3. CDR3 sequence reads: CASSDHDRAGEQYF. CDR3 DNA sequence: TGTGCCAGCAGTGACCACGACAGGGCGGGCGAGCAGTACTTC.

The chain joins TRBV29-1 to TRBJ2-1; 7 positions agree with TRBD2. The CDR3 is made up of 13 amino acids. The V segment lost 5 bases and the J segment 7 bases; nucleotides outside the gene matches: 8. The germline V gene encodes CDR1 SQVTM and CDR2 ANQGSEA. CDR3 sequence reads: CSVRWLAANEQFF. In nucleotides, the CDR3 is TGCAGCGTTAGGTGGCTAGCGGCGAATGAGCAGTTCTTC.

This chain uses TRBV20-1 with TRBJ2-5; D is unresolved. CDR1 DFQATT and CDR2 SNEGSKA come from the germline V gene (reference sequence). This CDR3 contains 14 residues. Deletions cut 0 bases from V and 5 bases from J, with 13 bases between. The CDR3 DNA follows: TGCAGTGCTAGAGATGAAGGGTCACGGGAGACCCAGTACTTC. It specifies CSARDEGSRETQYF.

The chain joins TRBV20-1 to TRBJ1-2; no definite D call. This CDR3 spans 14 amino acids. Germline CDR1 DFQATT, CDR2 SNEGSKA (reference sequence). Trimming cost V 6 bases and J 4 bases, with 18 bases left between them. The CDR3 sequence is CSADGAMSPYGYTF. CDR3 coding DNA: TGCAGTGCGGATGGAGCGATGTCCCCCTATGGCTACACCTTC.

This chain connects TRBV7-2 to TRBJ2-3, with 7 bases matching TRBD2. The CDR3 has 16 residues. From germline, CDR1 is SGHTA and CDR2 FQGNSA. The V and J ends lost 5 bases and 1 base, in that order; junction bases with no gene match: 9. The DNA of the CDR3 is TGTGCCAGCAGCCCCACCGGGACTACACGCACAGATACGCAGTATTTT. Translation gives CASSPTGTTRTDTQYF.

This clonotype was picked up a small number of times. The chain joins TRBV20-1 to TRBJ1-5; TRBD1 matches 8 bases. The germline V gene encodes CDR1 DFQATT and CDR2 SNEGSKA (reference sequence). The CDR3 runs to 14 residues. Losses at the gene ends were 3 bases for V and 6 bases for J; bases not matched to a gene: 7. DNA for the CDR3: TGCAGTGCTAGGGACAGGGTCGTCGGTCAGCCCCAGCATTTT. Translation gives CSARDRVVGQPQHF.

This clonotype was seen ten or more times. The V and J genes are TRBV13 and TRBJ1-2, with unresolved D. Germline assignment: CDR1 PRHDT and CDR2 FYEKMQ (reference sequence). The CDR3 length is 14 residues. Between the trimmed V and J ends, which lost 2 bases and 6 bases, there was a span of 13 bases. The CDR3: CASSLMSVGNGYTF. The CDR3 coding sequence is TGTGCCAGCAGCTTAATGTCAGTGGGTAATGGCTACACCTTC.

V usage is TRBV6-6 and J usage is TRBJ1-3, with 7 positions matching TRBD1. Trimming took 5 bases from V and 0 from J; bases not matched to a gene: 4. Germline loops: CDR1 MNHNY, CDR2 SVGAGI (reference sequence). The CDR3 sequence is 15 residues long. The CDR3 here is CASSTGQLSGNTIYF. DNA for the CDR3: TGTGCCAGCAGTACGGGACAGCTCTCTGGAAACACCATATATTTT.

Ten or more counts support this clonotype. The chain employs TRBV6-6 and TRBJ1-2; D remains unclear. V lost 5 bases to trimming and J lost 5 bases, with 9 bases between them. Per the germline V gene, CDR1 is MNHNY and CDR2 is SVGAGI (reference sequence). This CDR3 spans 12 amino acids. The CDR3 region has the DNA TGTGCCAGCAGTATCACTCGGTATGGCTACACCTTC. Its protein product is CASSITRYGYTF.

The V and J genes are TRBV29-1 and TRBJ1-2, with D possibly matching TRBD1 (5 bases). The germline V and J ends were trimmed by 8 bases and 8 bases, with 18 bases remaining between them. There are 12 residues in the CDR3. CDR1 is SQVTM and CDR2 is ANQGSEA in the germline V gene. The DNA for the CDR3 is TGCAGCATACCCGGGACCGCGAGAGGCTACACCTTC. Amino acids: CSIPGTARGYTF.

V usage is TRBV30 and J usage is TRBJ2-3, with no clear D. V lost 4 bases to trimming and J lost 2 bases, with 16 bases between them. Germline V gives CDR1 GTSNPN, CDR2 SVGIG (reference sequence). The length of the CDR3 is 15 residues. The CDR3 reads CAWMFGNPNTDTQYF. CDR3 DNA: TGTGCCTGGATGTTTGGGAACCCTAACACAGATACGCAGTATTTT.

The rearrangement uses TRBV4-1 and TRBJ2-7; no clear D gene. This CDR3 is 12 amino acids long. V was clipped by 4 bases and J by 5 bases, with 9 bases between them. Germline lookup yields CDR1 MGHRA and CDR2 YSYEKL. CDR3: CASSRYRDEQYF. The CDR3 nucleotides read TGCGCCAGCAGCCGATACCGGGACGAGCAGTACTTC.

J is TRBJ1-5 and V is TRBV4-2; a weak D match, TRBD1 (6 bases). The germline V and J ends were trimmed by 6 bases and 1 base, with 13 bases remaining between them. The CDR3 is 15 amino acids. In germline, CDR1 is LGHNA, CDR2 YNFKEQ. CDR3 bases: TGTGCCAGCAGTCAAAGGGGGGGAAGCAATCAGCCCCAGCATTTT. The encoded protein is CASSQRGGSNQPQHF.

V is TRBV7-6 and J is TRBJ2-7, with 12 bases that match TRBD2. This CDR3 is built from 16 residues. Per the germline V gene, CDR1 is SGHVS and CDR2 is FNYEAQ. The ends lost 5 bases at V and 7 bases at J; junction bases unmatched: 12. For the CDR3, the DNA is TGTGCCAGCAGCCACGGACTAGCGGGGTTTATAGATGAGCAGTACTTC. Its translation: CASSHGLAGFIDEQYF.

This clonotype has more than one count but fewer than ten. The chain employs TRBV3-1 and TRBJ2-3, with D maybe TRBD2 (5 bases). Trimming removed 1 base at V and 0 bases at J, with 14 bases between. Germline-derived CDR1 and CDR2 are LGHDT and YNNKEL (reference sequence). The CDR3 is 17 amino acids. Here the CDR3 reads CASSQVWERPSTDTQYF. The CDR3, as DNA: TGTGCCAGCAGCCAAGTTTGGGAGCGACCTAGCACAGATACGCAGTATTTT.

The gene calls are TRBV20-1 and TRBJ2-1; D possibly matches TRBD1 or TRBD2 (5 bases each). The CDR3 consists of 16 residues. Germline CDR1 reads DFQATT; CDR2 reads SNEGSKA (reference sequence). Trimming stripped 3 bases from V and 0 bases from J, with 15 bases between. Here the CDR3 reads CSARSSGADSYNEQFF. In DNA, the CDR3 is TGCAGTGCTAGGAGTTCCGGGGCCGACTCCTACAATGAGCAGTTCTTC.

This sequence joins TRBV27 and TRBJ1-5; 7 bases line up with TRBD1. The length of the CDR3 is 13 residues. Germline V lookup: CDR1 MNHEY, CDR2 SMNVEV (reference sequence). Trimming at V came to 4 bases and at J to 5 bases, leaving 2 bases not matched to a gene. CDR3 DNA: TGTGCCAGCAGTTGGGACAGCCATCAGCCCCAGCATTTT. Its protein product is CASSWDSHQPQHF.

This sequence joins TRBV20-1 and TRBJ1-5, with TRBD1 matching over 8 bases. CDR3 length: 14 residues. Germline lookup yields CDR1 DFQATT and CDR2 SNEGSKA (reference sequence). J gave up 4 bases and V 6 bases, and 8 bases lay outside the gene matches. In DNA, the CDR3 is TGCAGTGCACGTCAGGGGGCGCCTAATCAGCCCCAGCATTTT. It specifies CSARQGAPNQPQHF.

The chain couples TRBV27 to TRBJ2-4, with 7 bases lining up with TRBD1. The CDR3 is 16 residues long. Unmatched junction bases numbered 15, after V lost 5 bases and J lost 8 bases. Germline V gives CDR1 MNHEY, CDR2 SMNVEV (reference sequence). The CDR3 DNA follows: TGTGCCAGCAGTGGGTCGGTGGACAGGCTCGGCGACATTCAGTACTTC. Translating gives CASSGSVDRLGDIQYF.

Concerning this clonotype itself: A read error is possible here, since a much larger clone lies one base away. The V gene is TRBV27, the J gene TRBJ1-5; no reliable D call. Looked up from germline, CDR1 is MNHEY and CDR2 is SMNVEV (reference sequence). V dropped 2 bases and J dropped 3 bases, with 5 bases sitting between them. This CDR3 is 13 amino acids long. In DNA form, the CDR3 reads TGTGCCAGCAGTTTAAGGGACAATCAGCCCCAGCATTTT. Amino acid sequence: CASSLRDNQPQHF.

V gene TRBV6-6 combines with J gene TRBJ1-5, with a weak D call TRBD1 (6 bases). V lost 8 bases, J lost 2 bases, and 13 bases lay in between. The CDR3 has 14 amino acids. Germline loops: CDR1 MNHNY, CDR2 SVGAGI (reference sequence). CDR3 amino acids: CASGPRGGNQPQHF. The CDR3 DNA sequence: TGTGCCAGCGGGCCTAGGGGGGGCAATCAGCCCCAGCATTTT.

The V and J genes are TRBV20-1 and TRBJ2-1, with 10 bases identical to TRBD2. V lost 6 bases to trimming and J lost 8 bases; unmatched junction nucleotides: 13. The CDR3 sequence is 15 residues long. CDR1 is DFQATT and CDR2 is SNEGSKA in the germline V gene (reference sequence). CDR3 sequence (DNA): TGCAGTGCAAGCCCGCTAGCGGGAGTTCCCCATGAGCAGTTCTTC. Its translation: CSASPLAGVPHEQFF.